This T cell receptor (beta chain) was documented in a study of blood T cells in healthy people across ages. Study-level findings and limits: Donor CMV status, an unknown factor, possibly confounded changes in expanded clonotypes. Roughly linear declines in TCR beta diversity per million T cells occurred with age. Researchers deemed the diversity estimates from one million T cells underestimates.

A minimum of 7 million PBMCs was isolated per sample. About this clonotype itself: The antigen remains unidentified.

Germline CDR1 and CDR2: SGHVS and FQNEAQ. Trimming cost V 5 bases and J 4 bases; bases outside gene matches: 12. The CDR3 totals 17 residues. Together with a sample-barcoded 5' primer, a J-beta primer mix was included in a second PCR lasting about 6 to 11 cycles. One entry per CDR3 protein, called by TCRdb with MiXCR from the 5' RACE reads. The table lists fewer than 1,000,000 distinct CDR3 sequences, around 42% of them singletons, with roughly 19% in the top ten. Sequenced input: blood. This TCR came from a man aged 55-75 years in good health. V usage is TRBV7-8 and J usage is TRBJ2-3, with TRBD2 matching 10 bases. The chain's CDR3 is CASSNSGGVFLADTQYF. The CDR3 bases are TGTGCCAGCAGCAACAGCGGGGGGGTTTTTTTGGCAGATACGCAGTATTTT.